A selection of T cell receptor beta chains follows, all from one sample in a study of blood T cells in healthy people across ages. In TCRdb, the 5' RACE reads were re-called with MiXCR into one record per CDR3 protein. Among 1.5 million to 2 million distinct CDR3 sequences listed, 34% were seen once. The source material was blood. The receptors were sampled from a woman between 25 and 40 years old in good health. Each CDR3 is given with its conserved first and last residue. The order of the fields is V gene, J gene, D gene, clone size, CDR3 DNA, CDR3 protein. The D gene is left open where the match is weak. Not all rows give a size; the values are once, few, many and, for expanded clones, a class.

TRBV9,TRBJ2-5,TRBD1,few,TGTGCCAGCAGCCCCCAGGGACAGGGAAGTCCCGGGGCGACCCAGTACTTC,CASSPQGQGSPGATQYF
TRBV7-8,TRBJ1-1,.,few,TGTGCCAGCAGCTTAGAGGGTGAAGCTTTCTTT,CASSLEGEAFF
TRBV20-1,TRBJ2-5,TRBD2,.,TGCAGTGCTAGGAAGCGGGGGGGCCGGAATAAAGAGACCCAGTACTTC,CSARKRGGRNKETQYF
TRBV12-3/TRBV12-4,TRBJ1-4,.,few,TGTGCCAGCAGGGCAGCCGGGAATTCAAATGAAAAACTGTTTTTT,CASRAAGNSNEKLFF
TRBV2,TRBJ2-3,TRBD2,.,TGTGCCAGGGGTCGGACTAGCGGGGAAGACACAGATACGCAGTATTTT,CARGRTSGEDTDTQYF
TRBV2,TRBJ2-3,.,.,TGTGCCAGCCCACCGGTAACCGGCACAGATACGCAGTATTTT,CASPPVTGTDTQYF
TRBV7-2,TRBJ2-7,TRBD2,.,TGTGCCAGCAGCTTAATCGGGAGGGCTTACGAGCAGTACTTC,CASSLIGRAYEQYF
TRBV3-1,TRBJ2-7,.,few,TGTGCCAGCAGCCAAGATGAGATCCCGGCGGGGGAGCAGTACTTC,CASSQDEIPAGEQYF
TRBV20-1,TRBJ2-5,.,few,TGCAGTGCTTCTCCGGGACCGACTGGGGAGCAGTACTTC,CSASPGPTGEQYF
TRBV27,TRBJ2-7,TRBD1,few,TGTGCCAGCAGCCCCCGACAGGGGGTCCACGCCTACGAGCAGTACTTC,CASSPRQGVHAYEQYF
TRBV20-1,TRBJ1-2,.,.,TGCAGTGCTGCCCAAATTAAGTCCTATGGCTACACCTTC,CSAAQIKSYGYTF
TRBV29-1,TRBJ2-2,.,few,TGCAGCGTGACCGGGACTCAGAACACCGGGGAGCTGTTTTTT,CSVTGTQNTGELFF
TRBV25-1,TRBJ2-5,TRBD1,.,TGTGCCAGCAGTCACAGTCCGGGACAGGCCCAAGAGACCCAGTACTTC,CASSHSPGQAQETQYF
TRBV5-1,TRBJ2-3,.,.,TGCGCCAGCAGCTTTACCGGGAGAGATACAGATACGCAGTATTTT,CASSFTGRDTDTQYF
TRBV11-2,TRBJ2-1,TRBD2,few,TGTGCCAGCAGCTTAGGGACTAGCGGGGGGCGGCATGAGCAGTTCTTC,CASSLGTSGGRHEQFF
TRBV6-1,TRBJ1-2,.,.,TGTGCCAGCAGTGATCCCGGGGGGGATCTTTCGGGCTACACCTTC,CASSDPGGDLSGYTF
TRBV4-1,TRBJ2-2,TRBD2,few,TGCGCCAGCAGCCAAGGCCCTAGCGGGAGTCTCGGGGAGCTGTTTTTT,CASSQGPSGSLGELFF
TRBV7-2,TRBJ2-1,.,.,TGTGCCAGCAGCCCCGGGACCAAATACAATGAGCAGTTCTTC,CASSPGTKYNEQFF
TRBV11-3,TRBJ2-7,.,.,TGTGCCAGCAGCTTAGACAGCTCCTACCAGCAGTACTTC,CASSLDSSYQQYF
TRBV4-1,TRBJ2-7,TRBD1,.,TGCGCCAGCAGCCTGAGGGGGCCAGGCAGCTCCTACGAGCAGTACTTC,CASSLRGPGSSYEQYF
TRBV7-3,TRBJ1-2,TRBD1,.,TGTACCAGCAGCCCCGGGACAGGGAAAAGAAACTATGGCTACACCTTC,CTSSPGTGKRNYGYTF
TRBV4-1,TRBJ1-2,.,few,TGCGCCAGCAGCCAAGACAGGGGAGTCTCCTATGGCTACACCTTC,CASSQDRGVSYGYTF
TRBV9,TRBJ1-5,.,once,TGTGCCAGCAGCTCCGGACGGATCAATCAGCCCCAGCATTTT,CASSSGRINQPQHF
TRBV5-1,TRBJ2-7,.,many,TGCGCCAGCAGCTTGGTAGGATCTAGTACCTACGAGCAGTACTTC,CASSLVGSSTYEQYF
TRBV20-1,TRBJ2-3,.,many,TGCAGTGCTCCTAGGAACACAGATACGCAGTATTTT,CSAPRNTDTQYF
TRBV30,TRBJ2-5,.,.,TGTGCCTGGAGCAGGATTGGGGCGATTGAGACCCGGTACTTC,CAWSRIGAIETRYF
TRBV12-3/TRBV12-4,TRBJ1-1,.,.,TGTGCCAGCAGTACCTCCGGGACACGGGGCGTTGAAGCTTTCTTT,CASSTSGTRGVEAFF
TRBV7-2,TRBJ2-1,.,few,TGTGCCAGCAGCTTAGTTGGACATATTTACAATGAGCAGTTCTTC,CASSLVGHIYNEQFF